These 10 T cell receptor beta chains were sequenced from one sample in a study of cytomegalovirus exposure and HLA in healthy donors. PCR primers comprised 60 Vbeta and 13 Jbeta primers. The data were produced by immunoSEQ multiplex PCR, yet TCRdb's version contains in-frame clones alone and is incomplete. The sample holds around 120,000 clones, about 86% seen once. Sequenced material: PBMCs. Receptors were obtained from a young man in good health and CMV-seronegative.

This chain connects TRBV7-2 to TRBJ1-4, with 7 bases aligning to TRBD1. The CDR3 sequence is 15 residues long. Germline CDR1 reads SGHTA; CDR2 reads FQGNSA. The V and J ends lost 4 bases and 4 bases, in that order; junction bases with no gene match: 6. The CDR3 spells CASSYRQGINEKLFF. DNA of the CDR3: TGTGCCAGCAGCTACCGACAGGGTATTAATGAAAAACTGTTTTTT. Full variable domain (outside the CDR3, taken from reference TRBV7-2 and TRBJ1-4): GAGVSQSPSNKVTEKGKDVELRCDPISGHTALYWYRQSLGQGLEFLIYFQGNSAPDKSGLPSDRFSAERTGGSVSTLTIQRTQQEDSAVYLCASSYRQGINEKLFFGSGTQLSVL.

This clone was seen only a few times. The genes are TRBV28 and TRBJ1-2; D is unresolved. The germline V and J ends were trimmed by 6 bases and 4 bases, with 9 bases remaining between them. The CDR3 consists of 12 residues. CDR1 is MDHEN and CDR2 is SYDVKM in the germline V gene. In nucleotides, the CDR3 is TGTGCCAGCAGCCTCGCGTCCTATGGCTACACCTTC. This codes for CASSLASYGYTF.

V usage is TRBV11-3 and J usage is TRBJ2-3, with D perhaps matching TRBD2 (5 bases). Trimming stripped 4 bases from V and 2 bases from J, with 16 bases between. From germline, CDR1 is SGHNT and CDR2 YENEEA. The CDR3 is made up of 16 amino acids. The chain's CDR3 is CASSSTSSGNTDTQYF. CDR3 sequence (DNA): TGTGCCAGCAGCTCGACCTCCAGCGGAAACACAGATACGCAGTATTTT. The complete variable domain, with remaining parts taken from reference TRBV11-3 and TRBJ2-3, reads EAGVVQSPRYKIIEKKQPVAFWCNPISGHNTLYWYLQNLGQGPELLIRYENEEAVDDSQLPKDRFSAERLKGVDSTLKIQPAELGDSAVYLCASSSTSSGNTDTQYFGPGTRLTVL.

The V and J genes are TRBV4-2 and TRBJ2-1; D ambiguous. The CDR3 length is 14 residues. Looked up from germline, CDR1 is LGHNA and CDR2 is YNFKEQ. V was clipped by 0 bases and J by 8 bases, with 11 bases between them. The CDR3 nucleotides are TGTGCCAGCAGCCAAGATGAAGCTGTTGATGAGCAGTTCTTC. Encoded protein: CASSQDEAVDEQFF.

This clone came up a few times. The chain links TRBV19 to TRBJ2-1; D remains ambiguous. From germline, CDR1 is LNHDA and CDR2 SQIVND (reference sequence). Trimming pared 3 bases from V and 8 bases from J, leaving 14 bases between. This CDR3 spans 14 amino acids. The CDR3 region has the DNA TGTGCCAGTAGTATGAACTTGCCACGTTATGAGCAGTTCTTC. It specifies CASSMNLPRYEQFF.

CDR3 residues: CAISESTLRLASMNTEAFF. CDR3 in DNA: TGTGCCATCAGTGAGTCCACTCTTCGCTTAGCAAGCATGAACACTGAAGCTTTCTTT. The V and J genes are TRBV10-3 and TRBJ1-1, with no clear D. CDR3 length: 19 amino acids. In germline, CDR1 is ENHRY, CDR2 SYGVKD. The germline V and J ends were trimmed by 0 bases and 0 bases, with 20 bases remaining between them.

The gene calls are TRBV2 and TRBJ1-2; the match to TRBD1 covers 8 bases. J gave up 4 bases and V 8 bases, and 3 bases lay outside the gene matches. This CDR3 is built from 12 residues. CDR1 is SNHLY, CDR2 FYNNEI, per germline. CDR3 in amino acids: CASGQGGYGYTF. In DNA, the CDR3 is TGTGCCAGCGGACAGGGAGGCTATGGCTACACCTTC.

The rearrangement joins TRBV19 to TRBJ1-3; weak D call: TRBD1 (6 bases). The CDR3 has 15 amino acids. CDR1 and CDR2 from the germline V gene are LNHDA and SQIVND (reference sequence). V was pared by 10 bases and J by 2 bases, with 18 bases between. In nucleotides, the CDR3 is TGTGCCACTCGTCGCCGGGGGGCCCCTGGAAACACCATATATTTT. Its protein product is CATRRRGAPGNTIYF. Using reference TRBV19 and TRBJ1-3 for the parts outside the CDR3, the full variable domain is DGGITQSPKYLFRKEGQNVTLSCEQNLNHDAMYWYRQDPGQGLRLIYYSQIVNDFQKGDIAEGYSVSREKKESFPLTVTSAQKNPTAFYLCATRRRGAPGNTIYFGEGSWLTVV.

CDR3 nucleotide sequence: TGTGCCTGGCTCCCGGGACTGCTGAGCCATGCCACTAATGAAAAACTGTTTTTT. It yields the protein CAWLPGLLSHATNEKLFF. The chain employs TRBV30 and TRBJ1-4, with a possible D match to TRBD1 (5 bases). Deletions cut 5 bases from V and 2 bases from J, with 24 bases between. The germline V gene has CDR1 GTSNPN and CDR2 SVGIG (reference sequence). The CDR3 sequence is 18 residues long.

The chain uses TRBV5-1 and TRBJ1-2, with D tentatively TRBD1 (5 bases). Germline assignment: CDR1 SGHRS and CDR2 YFSETQ. The CDR3 has 15 amino acids. The ends were cut back, 2 bases at V and 6 bases at J, with 17 bases in the middle. CDR3 nucleotide sequence: TGCGCCAGCAGCTTCACCAGGGCAATCACGCATGGCTACACCTTC. It encodes CASSFTRAITHGYTF.